The entry below gives a single TCR beta chain sequence along with its context. Clones were sequenced by immunoSEQ multiplex PCR, and TCRdb holds only the in-frame ones, with some missing. The repertoire holds 140,000 to 150,000 clones, with 93% as singletons. CDR3 size: 15 residues. Germline CDR1 and CDR2: ENHRY and SYGVKD. V lost 2 bases and J lost 9; bases outside the gene matches: 6. The data were taken from a study of control samples from healthy donors and cancer patients. The clonotype was recovered from a young man in good health. The V call is TRBV10-3, the J call TRBJ2-1; TRBD2 matches at 11 bases. The sequencing sample was made of blood. CDR3 amino acids: CAISEGLAGGLEQFF. For the CDR3, the DNA is TGTGCCATCAGTGAGGGGCTAGCGGGAGGTCTTGAGCAGTTCTTC.